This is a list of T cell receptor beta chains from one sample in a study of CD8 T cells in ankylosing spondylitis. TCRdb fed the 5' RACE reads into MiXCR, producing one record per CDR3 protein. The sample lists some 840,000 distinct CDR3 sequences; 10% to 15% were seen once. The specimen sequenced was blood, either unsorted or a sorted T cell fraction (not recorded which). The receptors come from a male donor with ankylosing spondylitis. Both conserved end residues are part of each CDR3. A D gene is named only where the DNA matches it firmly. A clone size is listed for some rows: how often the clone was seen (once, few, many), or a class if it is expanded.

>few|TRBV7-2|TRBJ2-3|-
TGTGCCAGCAGCCTGGACTGGGCGCGGCAGTATTTT
CASSLDWARQYF
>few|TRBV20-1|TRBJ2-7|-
TGCAGTGCTCTCACGCATCCTGGGGGATACTACGAGCAGTACTTC
CSALTHPGGYYEQYF
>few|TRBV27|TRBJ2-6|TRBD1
TGTGCCAGCAGTCACCGACAGGGGGTCAACGTCCTGACTTTC
CASSHRQGVNVLTF
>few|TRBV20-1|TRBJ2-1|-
TGCAGTGCCGGGACACACAATGAGCAGTTCTTC
CSAGTHNEQFF
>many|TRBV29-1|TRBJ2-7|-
TGCAGCGTTACTCCCCCCGGGATCCCATCCTACGAGCAGTACTTC
CSVTPPGIPSYEQYF
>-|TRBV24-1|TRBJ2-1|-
TGTGCCACCAGTGATGGGGGTCCTTACCACGAGTACAATGAGCAGTTCTTC
CATSDGGPYHEYNEQFF
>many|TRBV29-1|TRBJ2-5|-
TGCAGCGTTGAAATCAGCCAGGGATTGGAGACCCAGTACTTC
CSVEISQGLETQYF
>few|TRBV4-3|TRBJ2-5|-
TGCGCCAGCAGCCAAGATTGGGTTTCTGAGACCCAGTACTTC
CASSQDWVSETQYF
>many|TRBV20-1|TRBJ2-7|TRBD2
TGCAGTGCTACCTTTTGGACTAGCGGGCCCTACGAGCAGTACTTC
CSATFWTSGPYEQYF
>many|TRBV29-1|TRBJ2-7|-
TGCAGCGTCATCGACAGCTACGAGCAGTACTTC
CSVIDSYEQYF
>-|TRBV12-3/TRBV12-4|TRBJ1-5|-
TGTGCCAGCAGTTTCGGCAGGGCCACTCCCGACAATCAGCCCCAGCATTTT
CASSFGRATPDNQPQHF
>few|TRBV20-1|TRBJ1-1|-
TGCAGTGCTAGGGACGACAAGAGGGGGGGAGCTTTCTTT
CSARDDKRGGAFF
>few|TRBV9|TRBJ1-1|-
TGTGCCAGCAGCCCTCAAAGTACAGATTCGAACACTGAAGCTTTCTTT
CASSPQSTDSNTEAFF
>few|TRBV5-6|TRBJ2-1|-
TGTGCCTGCGTCCGAGGCCCCCCACCTTTTTACAATGAGCAGTTCTTC
CACVRGPPPFYNEQFF
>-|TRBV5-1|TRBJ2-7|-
TGCGCCAGCAACCCGGGTTCCGAAGGTGCCGAGCAGTACTTC
CASNPGSEGAEQYF
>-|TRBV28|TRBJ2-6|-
TGTGCCAGCAGTGGACCGCACAGCGGGGCCAACGTCCTGACTTTC
CASSGPHSGANVLTF
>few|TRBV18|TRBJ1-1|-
TGTGCCAGCTCATCGACGGCAGGGGTAACTGAAGCTTTCTTT
CASSSTAGVTEAFF
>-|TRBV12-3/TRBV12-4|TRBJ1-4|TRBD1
TGTGCCAGCAGTTCCCTGGACAGGGGGAATGAAAAACTGTTTTTT
CASSSLDRGNEKLFF
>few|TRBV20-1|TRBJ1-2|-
TGCAGTGCTAGCCCCCTGGCGCCTGGCTACACCTTC
CSASPLAPGYTF
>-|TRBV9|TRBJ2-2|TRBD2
TGTGCCAGCAGCGTAATTAGCGGGGGGGGCACCGGGGAGCTGTTTTTT
CASSVISGGGTGELFF
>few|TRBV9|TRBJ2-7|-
TGTGCCAGCAGCGTAGGTGGATCTTCGCTCTCCTACGAGCAGTACTTC
CASSVGGSSLSYEQYF
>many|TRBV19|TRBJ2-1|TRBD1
TGTGCCAGTCGACAGGGCTCCTACAATGAGCAGTTCTTC
CASRQGSYNEQFF
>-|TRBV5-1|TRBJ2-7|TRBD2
TGCGCCAGCAGCTCGGCGGGGGGGTATGACAGTTCCTACGAGCAGTACTTC
CASSSAGGYDSSYEQYF
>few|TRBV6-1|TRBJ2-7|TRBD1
TGTGCCAGCAGCAACCCCAGGGGGCGCAGAGATAAGGAGCAGTACTTC
CASSNPRGRRDKEQYF
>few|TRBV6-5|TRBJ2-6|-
TGTGCCAGCAGTTACAAGGGCTCTGGGGCCAACGTCCTGACTTTC
CASSYKGSGANVLTF
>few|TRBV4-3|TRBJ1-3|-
TGCGCCAGCAGCCAACGACTAGTCTCTGGAAACACCATATATTTT
CASSQRLVSGNTIYF
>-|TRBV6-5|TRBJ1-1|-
TGTGCCAGCAGTTACTCGATCGGGGTAACTGAAGCTTTCTTT
CASSYSIGVTEAFF
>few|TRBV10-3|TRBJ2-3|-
TGTGCCATCAGTGAGTCTAGAAGGGGTCAGCCAAAAAGCACAGATACGCAGTATTTT
CAISESRRGQPKSTDTQYF
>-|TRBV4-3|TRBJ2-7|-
TGCGCCAGCAGCCGCCAATGGGGCCCCCGCTCCTACGAGCAGTACTTC
CASSRQWGPRSYEQYF